The T cell receptor (beta chain) described here comes from a study of T cell repertoires in cytomegalovirus infection. The wider study: Carrying CMV and the relevant HLA type showed in public TCR beta signatures. Study-level points and caveats: Within the response measured ex vivo, HLA-C-restricted CMV-specific TCR beta clonotypes were dominant. Based on cumulative public TCR beta family frequency, carriers of CMV plus the relevant HLA were identified.

Note on this clonotype: The antigen remains undetermined.

In TCRdb, the reads were re-called with MiXCR into one record per CDR3 protein. The profile shows 500,000 to 600,000 distinct CDR3 sequences, 16% of them singletons. The V and J ends lost 2 bases and 3 bases respectively, with 8 bases between them. Germline V gene lookup returns CDR1 SNHLY and CDR2 FYNNEI. This CDR3 region has 14 residues. The chain carries TRBV2 and TRBJ1-5, with D hard to call. Sequenced: CD8+ T cells from PBMCs. This sequence was found in a human donor in good health (CMV status not recorded). Some clones in this sample may be carry-over from other donors' samples. CDR3 amino acids: CASSEQTFNQPQHF. The CDR3 region has the DNA TGTGCCAGCAGTGAACAGACTTTCAATCAGCCCCAGCATTTT. The complete variable domain, with remaining parts taken from reference TRBV2 and TRBJ1-5, reads EPEVTQTPSHQVTQMGQEVILRCVPISNHLYFYWYRQILGQKVEFLVSFYNNEISEKSEIFDDQFSVERPDGSNFTLKIRSTKLEDSAMYFCASSEQTFNQPQHFGDGTRLSIL.